This is a list of T cell receptor beta chains from one sample in a study of OX40 agonist ivuxolimab in advanced cancers. The repertoire was sequenced with immunoSEQ multiplex PCR; TCRdb's copy has only in-frame clones and lacks some. Of some 86,000 clones detected, around 90% appear once; the ten largest clones hold 0.3% to 0.4%. Sample: CD4+ or CD8+ T cells sorted from blood, taken in a trial of the OX40 agonist ivuxolimab. The receptors derive from an adult with an advanced solid tumor such as melanoma, head and neck, liver or kidney cancer. Both conserved end residues are part of each CDR3. A D gene is named only where the DNA matches it firmly. Size is omitted from some rows. Given values are once, few, many or a class for expanded clones.

size,D,J,V,CDR3
.,TRBD2,TRBJ2-3,TRBV6-5,CASSYGGGRTDTQYF
.,.,TRBJ1-5,TRBV19,CASSMTGYSNQPQHF
.,.,TRBJ1-5,TRBV30,CAWSEWSGNQPQHF
.,.,TRBJ1-6,TRBV7-2,CASSRTSRSSYNSPLHF
.,.,TRBJ2-2,TRBV5-1,CASSRGRDTGELFF
.,.,TRBJ2-5,TRBV7-8,CASSKGYQETQYF
.,.,TRBJ2-4,TRBV28,CASSPPGRNIQYF
.,TRBD1,TRBJ2-2,TRBV18,CASSPPDRGKTGELFF
.,.,TRBJ1-6,TRBV6-6,CASGRTALNSPLHF
.,.,TRBJ1-2,TRBV5-1,CASSLTGGADYGYTF
.,TRBD2,TRBJ2-3,TRBV4-2,CASSRSLPAGGPTDTQYF
.,TRBD2,TRBJ2-3,TRBV15,CATSESTREGWDTQYF
.,.,TRBJ1-1,TRBV7-3,CASSFDTNTEAFF
.,.,TRBJ1-6,TRBV30,CAWSVSSYGSYNSPLHF
once,TRBD1,TRBJ1-1,TRBV30,CAWRVTGGAGVTEAFF
.,.,TRBJ1-2,TRBV2,CASSVQGGNYGYTF
.,.,TRBJ2-1,TRBV29-1,CSVEDVQNALFEEQFF
once,.,TRBJ1-3,TRBV5-5,CASSYTGRSGGNTIYF
few,.,TRBJ1-5,TRBV10-1,CASSESFNQPQHF
once,.,TRBJ1-1,TRBV7-6,CASSSRAFF
few,.,TRBJ1-5,TRBV20-1,CSAGYNQPQHF
.,.,TRBJ1-1,TRBV6-5,CASSSQEDTEAFF
.,.,TRBJ1-3,TRBV6-1,CASSELTMPFSGNTIYF
.,TRBD2,TRBJ2-3,TRBV6-6,CASSSASGGTDTQYF
few,TRBD1,TRBJ1-6,TRBV5-1,CASSFGQGKDNSPLHF
.,.,TRBJ2-5,TRBV6-1,CASSERYGVQETQYF
.,.,TRBJ1-1,TRBV6-1,CASHLGDRATEAFF
.,TRBD2,TRBJ2-3,TRBV27,CASSLKTGGRADTQYF
.,TRBD2,TRBJ2-3,TRBV30,CAWSVGTSGGLADTQYF
.,.,TRBJ1-2,TRBV28,CASKEGGYTF
.,TRBD2,TRBJ2-7,TRBV6-6,CASSSPGTSTYEQYF
.,.,TRBJ2-5,TRBV2,CASSGDIPETQYF
once,.,TRBJ2-5,TRBV18,CASSRGVQETQYF
.,.,TRBJ1-5,TRBV5-5,CASSLLANQPQHF
.,.,TRBJ2-1,TRBV14,CASSTTTGSSYNEQFF
.,.,TRBJ1-6,TRBV5-5,CASSSLYNSPLHF
.,TRBD2,TRBJ2-7,TRBV5-1,CASSSGTSRSYEQYF
.,.,TRBJ1-1,TRBV6-5,CASRDRMDDAAFF
.,.,TRBJ1-3,TRBV18,CASSPSMDTIYF
.,.,TRBJ2-7,TRBV6-6,CASSYDWLYEQYF